These 14 T cell receptor beta chains share one sample of origin, sequenced in a study of T-cell memory formation after mild COVID-19. One entry per CDR3 protein results from TCRdb running MiXCR on the 5' RACE reads. Altogether some 350,000 distinct CDR3 sequences are present, approximately 15% being singletons, with the ten largest covering approximately 20%. The sample consisted of PBMCs or a T cell subset sorted from them (not recorded which). The receptors were sampled from a man aged 18 to 30 who had mild COVID-19 (a few samples of this study predate the infection). Cell type and time point are not known.

The rearrangement uses TRBV27 and TRBJ2-1; 9 positions match TRBD2. CDR1 and CDR2 from the germline V gene are MNHEY and SMNVEV (reference sequence). The CDR3 loop spans 15 amino acids. J lost 7 bases, V lost 2 bases, and 6 bases had no gene match. CDR3 region: CASSLAGGHWNEQFF. The CDR3 DNA reads as TGTGCCAGCAGTTTAGCGGGGGGGCATTGGAATGAGCAGTTCTTC.

In its sample, this clonotype was seen a few times. The rearrangement joins TRBV4-1 to TRBJ2-3; D gene uncertain. There are 14 residues in the CDR3. Germline V gives CDR1 MGHRA, CDR2 YSYEKL. Trimming removed 1 base at V and 8 bases at J, with 13 bases between. The CDR3 DNA follows: TGCGCCAGCAGCCAAGGGCCAGGTTCGGGTACGCAGTATTTT. Its protein is CASSQGPGSGTQYF.

The V call is TRBV6-6, the J call TRBJ2-1; 8 bases line up with TRBD2. CDR3 size: 13 residues. The ends lost 6 bases at V and 10 bases at J; junction bases unmatched: 8. Germline V gene lookup returns CDR1 MNHNY and CDR2 SVGAGI (reference sequence). CDR3 in DNA: TGTGCCAGCAGAGGCGGGGGGCCCGGGGAGCAGTTCTTC. It encodes CASRGGGPGEQFF.

This clonotype has just a few counts. The DNA for the CDR3 is TGTGCCAGCAGTTACTCGACGGGCAGATTTTTCTATGGCTACACCTTC. This gives the protein CASSYSTGRFFYGYTF. V usage is TRBV6-2 or TRBV6-3 and J usage is TRBJ1-2; D call uncertain. Germline values: CDR1 MNHEY, CDR2 SVGEGT. V lost 0 bases and J lost 4, with 15 bases in between. This CDR3 spans 16 amino acids.

The chain couples TRBV20-1 to TRBJ2-5; 8 nucleotides agree with TRBD2. The V segment lost 3 bases and the J segment 4 bases; nucleotides outside the gene matches: 4. The CDR3 is 13 amino acids. CDR1 is DFQATT, CDR2 SNEGSKA, per germline (reference sequence). This chain's CDR3 is CSARRGASETQYF. The CDR3 nucleotides are TGCAGTGCTAGGCGGGGGGCCTCAGAGACCCAGTACTTC.

In its sample, this clonotype was seen a few times. The chain links TRBV6-2 or TRBV6-3 to TRBJ1-1; D is ambiguous. The germline V and J ends were trimmed by 1 base and 4 bases, with 4 bases remaining between them. Germline CDR1 and CDR2: MNHEY and SVGEGT. The CDR3 has 12 residues. The CDR3 DNA reads TGTGCCAGCAGTTACTTGGCCACTGAAGCTTTCTTT. It translates to CASSYLATEAFF.

This clonotype came up a few times. The chain links TRBV6-2 or TRBV6-3 to TRBJ1-5; D is uncertain. V was trimmed by 2 bases and J by 0 bases, leaving 11 bases between them. CDR3 length equals 16 residues. Germline V gene data show CDR1 as MNHEY and CDR2 as SVGEGT. The CDR3 nucleotides read TGTGCCAGCAGTTACAGGGAACGGTATAGCAATCAGCCCCAGCATTTT. Protein: CASSYRERYSNQPQHF.

The V gene is TRBV12-3 or TRBV12-4, the J gene TRBJ2-1; TRBD1 aligns across 8 bases. V trimming: 6 bases; J trimming: 7 bases; junction bases outside the gene matches: 20. The CDR3 length is 18 residues. The CDR3 reads CASRRQGSFLYGVNEQFF. CDR3 coding DNA: TGTGCCAGCAGAAGACAGGGGTCCTTTTTATACGGGGTGAATGAGCAGTTCTTC.

This clonotype has only a few counts. The chain is built from TRBV11-2 and TRBJ2-2; D is ambiguous. V lost 5 bases and J 0 bases, leaving 10 bases between the germline ends. The germline gives CDR1 SGHAT, CDR2 FQNNGV. This CDR3 comprises 15 residues. CDR3 amino acids: CASSIQLPNTGELFF. The CDR3 DNA is TGTGCCAGCAGCATCCAGCTACCGAACACCGGGGAGCTGTTTTTT.

This clonotype was seen a handful of times. V gene TRBV5-1 combines with J gene TRBJ2-7; D possibly uses TRBD1 or TRBD2 (6 bases each). CDR3 length: 16 residues. V shed 4 bases and J shed 1 base, with 18 bases lying between them. CDR1 SGHRS and CDR2 YFSETQ come from the germline V gene. Written as DNA, the CDR3 is TGCGCCAGCAGCAGGGACTCCTTAGGGGGGTCCTACGAGCAGTACTTC. Translated, it gives CASSRDSLGGSYEQYF.

The sample holds many counts of this clonotype. The CDR3 sequence: CASSPRGFSYNEQFF. CDR3 in DNA: TGTGCCAGCAGCCCGAGGGGTTTCTCCTACAATGAGCAGTTCTTC. This chain uses TRBV6-5 with TRBJ2-1, with D perhaps given as TRBD1 or TRBD2 (5 bases each). The germline V gene has CDR1 MNHEY and CDR2 SVGAGI. V lost 6 bases and J 0 bases, leaving 12 bases between the germline ends. The CDR3 is 15 residues long.

This clonotype has ten or more counts. The chain is built from TRBV4-3 and TRBJ2-2, with 10 bases aligning to TRBD1. The CDR3 runs 20 residues. The V segment lost 0 bases and the J segment 5 bases; nucleotides outside the gene matches: 15. Germline-derived CDR1 and CDR2 are LGHNA and YSLEER. CDR3 nucleotide sequence: TGCGCCAGCAGCCAAGACCCCTTCTATGAGACAGGGGGCTTAACCGGGGAGCTGTTTTTT. Its protein is CASSQDPFYETGGLTGELFF.

The chain has TRBV3-1 and TRBJ2-6; D gene ambiguous. CDR1 is LGHDT, CDR2 YNNKEL, per germline (reference sequence). The ends were cut back, 1 base at V and 2 bases at J, with 12 bases in the middle. The CDR3 runs to 17 residues. In DNA, the CDR3 is TGTGCCAGCAGCCAAGTAGTAAATAGTGCTGGGGCCAACGTCCTGACTTTC. It is translated as CASSQVVNSAGANVLTF.

A few counts support this clonotype. The V and J genes are TRBV5-5 and TRBJ2-5; 8 bases map to TRBD2. CDR1 is SGHKS, CDR2 YYEKEE, per germline (reference sequence). This CDR3 spans 15 amino acids. V lost 4 bases, J lost 5 bases, and 10 bases stayed unmatched. This chain's CDR3 is CASSLDGGAGETQYF. The CDR3 region has the DNA TGTGCCAGCAGCCTCGACGGGGGGGCCGGTGAGACCCAGTACTTC.